This TCR beta chain was observed in a study of radiotherapy plus CTLA-4 blockade in lung cancer. The V end was cut by 4 bases, the J end by 7 bases, with 18 bases between. Germline V lookup: CDR1 SGDLS, CDR2 YYNGEE. The CDR3 extends over 14 amino acids. Assay used: immunoSEQ multiplex PCR; TCRdb lists only in-frame clones, some missing. The sample records 85,000 to 90,000 clones, more than 85% being singletons. The input for sequencing was peripheral blood, taken from a patient treated with radiotherapy plus ipilimumab. The source of this sequence is a human donor with non-small cell lung cancer that progressed on radiotherapy plus ipilimumab. The chain links TRBV9 to TRBJ2-7, with a weak D call TRBD1 (6 bases). The CDR3 sequence: CASSTGTTAREQYF. CDR3 coding DNA: TGTGCCAGCAGCACCGGGACAACCGCTCGGGAGCAGTACTTC.